This T cell receptor beta chain was recovered during a study of T cell repertoires in cytomegalovirus infection. About the research overall: Both CMV infection and a matching HLA type were indicated by public TCR beta signatures.

TCRdb processed the reads anew with MiXCR; each CDR3 protein has one entry. The sample records about 740,000 distinct CDR3 sequences, approximately 40% being singletons. CDR1 and CDR2 (germline): MNHEY, SMNVEV (reference sequence). The V gene lost 5 bases and the J gene lost 6 bases, with 19 bases spanning the gap. CDR3 size: 15 residues. What was sequenced was PBMCs. The source is a human donor in good health (CMV status not recorded). Some clones in this sample may be carry-over from other donors' samples. This rearrangement joins TRBV27 to TRBJ1-2, with D maybe TRBD1 (6 bases). Here the CDR3 DNA reads TGTGCCAGCAGTCCGATTACAGGGCCAGGTGATGGCTACACCTTC. Translating gives CASSPITGPGDGYTF.